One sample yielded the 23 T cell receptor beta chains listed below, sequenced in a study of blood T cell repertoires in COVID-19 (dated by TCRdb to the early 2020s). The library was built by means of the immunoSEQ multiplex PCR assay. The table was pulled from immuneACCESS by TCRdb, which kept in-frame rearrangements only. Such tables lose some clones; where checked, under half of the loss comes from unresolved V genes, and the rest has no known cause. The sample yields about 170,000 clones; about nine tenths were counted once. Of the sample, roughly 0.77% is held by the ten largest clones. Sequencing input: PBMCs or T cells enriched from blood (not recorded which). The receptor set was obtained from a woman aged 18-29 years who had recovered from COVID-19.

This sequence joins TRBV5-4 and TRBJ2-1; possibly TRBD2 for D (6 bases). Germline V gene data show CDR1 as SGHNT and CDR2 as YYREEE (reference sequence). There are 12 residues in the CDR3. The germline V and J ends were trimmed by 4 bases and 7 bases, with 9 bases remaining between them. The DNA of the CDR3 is TGTGCCAGCAGCCGGGGGAAGAATGAGCAGTTCTTC. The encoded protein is CASSRGKNEQFF.

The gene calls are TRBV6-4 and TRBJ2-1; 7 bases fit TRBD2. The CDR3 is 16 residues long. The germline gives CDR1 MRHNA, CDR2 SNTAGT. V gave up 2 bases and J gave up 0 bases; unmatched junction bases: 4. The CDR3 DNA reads TGTGCCAGCAGTGACGCTAGCGGTCCCTCCTACAATGAGCAGTTCTTC. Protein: CASSDASGPSYNEQFF.

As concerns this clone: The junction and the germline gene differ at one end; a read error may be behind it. CDR3 loop: CASSRTGLAYERYF. Written as DNA, the CDR3 is TGTGCCAGCAGTCGGACAGGGCTTGCCTACGAGCGGTACTTC. This chain links TRBV6-5 with TRBJ2-7; TRBD1 aligns across 8 bases. The CDR3 runs to 14 residues. Germline V gene lookup returns CDR1 MNHEY and CDR2 SVGAGI.

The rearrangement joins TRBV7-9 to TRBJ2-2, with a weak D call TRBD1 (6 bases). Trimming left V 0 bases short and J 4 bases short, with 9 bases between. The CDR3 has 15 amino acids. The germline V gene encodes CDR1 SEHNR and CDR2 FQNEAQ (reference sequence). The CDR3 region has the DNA TGTGCCAGCAGCTTAGCCCCACAGGGCACCGGGGAGCTGTTTTTT. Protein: CASSLAPQGTGELFF. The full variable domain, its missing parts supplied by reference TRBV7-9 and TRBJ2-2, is DTGVSQNPRHKITKRGQNVTFRCDPISEHNRLYWYRQTLGQGPEFLTYFQNEAQLEKSRLLSDRFSAERPKGSFSTLEIQRTEQGDSAMYLCASSLAPQGTGELFFGEGSRLTVL.

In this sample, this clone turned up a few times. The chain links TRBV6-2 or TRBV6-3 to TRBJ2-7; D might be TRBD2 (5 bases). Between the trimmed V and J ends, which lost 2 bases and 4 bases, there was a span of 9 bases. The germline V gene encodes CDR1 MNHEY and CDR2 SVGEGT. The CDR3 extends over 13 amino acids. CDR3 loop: CASSYKGGYEQYF. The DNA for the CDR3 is TGTGCCAGCAGTTACAAGGGCGGGTACGAGCAGTACTTC.

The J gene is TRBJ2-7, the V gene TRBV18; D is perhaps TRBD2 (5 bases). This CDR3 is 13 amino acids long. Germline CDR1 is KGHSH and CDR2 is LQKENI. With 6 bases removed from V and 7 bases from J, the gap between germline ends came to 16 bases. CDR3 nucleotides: TGTGCCAGCTCTTCTAAAGCGGCGACTGAGCAGTACTTC. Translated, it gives CASSSKAATEQYF.

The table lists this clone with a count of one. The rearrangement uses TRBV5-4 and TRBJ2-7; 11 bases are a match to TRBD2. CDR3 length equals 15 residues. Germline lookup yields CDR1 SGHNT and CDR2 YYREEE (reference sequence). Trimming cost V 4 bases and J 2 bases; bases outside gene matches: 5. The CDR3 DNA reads TGTGCCAGCAGCCTAGGGACTAGCGGTACCTACGAGCAGTACTTC. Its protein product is CASSLGTSGTYEQYF.

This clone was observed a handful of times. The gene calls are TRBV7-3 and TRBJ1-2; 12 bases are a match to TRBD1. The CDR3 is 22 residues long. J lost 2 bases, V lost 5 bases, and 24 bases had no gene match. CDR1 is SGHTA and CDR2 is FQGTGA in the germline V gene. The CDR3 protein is CASSLVPGQGANTNDLNYGYTF. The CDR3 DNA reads TGTGCCAGCAGCCTCGTACCGGGACAGGGGGCGAACACGAACGACTTAAACTATGGCTACACCTTC.

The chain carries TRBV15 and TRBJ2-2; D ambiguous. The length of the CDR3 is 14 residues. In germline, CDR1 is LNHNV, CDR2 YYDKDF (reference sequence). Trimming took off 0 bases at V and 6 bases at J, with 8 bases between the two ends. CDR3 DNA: TGTGCCACCAGCAGAGATACGGTGGCCGGGGAGCTGTTTTTT. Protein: CATSRDTVAGELFF.

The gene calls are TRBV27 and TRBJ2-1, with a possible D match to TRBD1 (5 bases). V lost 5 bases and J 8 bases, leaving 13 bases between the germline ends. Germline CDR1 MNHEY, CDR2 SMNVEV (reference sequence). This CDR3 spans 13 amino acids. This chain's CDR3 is CASSSRARDEQFF. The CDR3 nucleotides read TGTGCCAGCAGTAGCCGGGCCAGGGATGAGCAGTTCTTC.

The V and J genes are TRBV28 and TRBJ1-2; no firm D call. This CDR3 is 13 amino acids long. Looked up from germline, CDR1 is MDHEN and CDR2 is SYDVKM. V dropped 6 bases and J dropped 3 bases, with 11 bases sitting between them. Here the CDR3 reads CASSSSEHYGYTF. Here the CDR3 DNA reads TGTGCCAGCAGCTCAAGCGAGCACTATGGCTACACCTTC.

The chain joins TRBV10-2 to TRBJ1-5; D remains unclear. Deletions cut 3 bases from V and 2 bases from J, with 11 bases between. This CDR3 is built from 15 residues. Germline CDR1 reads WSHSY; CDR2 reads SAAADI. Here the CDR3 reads CASSDPRRGNQPQHF. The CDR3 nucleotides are TGCGCCAGCAGTGACCCCAGGAGGGGCAATCAGCCCCAGCATTTT.

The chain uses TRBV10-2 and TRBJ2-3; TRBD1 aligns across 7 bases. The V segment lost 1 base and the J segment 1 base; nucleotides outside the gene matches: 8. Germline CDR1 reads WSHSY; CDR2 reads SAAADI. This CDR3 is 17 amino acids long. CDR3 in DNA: TGCGCCAGCAGTGAGTTCCTCAGGGGGAAGGGCACAGATACGCAGTATTTT. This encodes CASSEFLRGKGTDTQYF.

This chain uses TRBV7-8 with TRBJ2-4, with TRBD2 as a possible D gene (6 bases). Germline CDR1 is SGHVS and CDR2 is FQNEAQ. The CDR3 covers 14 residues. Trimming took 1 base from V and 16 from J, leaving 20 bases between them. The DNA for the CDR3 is TGTGCCAGCAGCTTAGTCGTGAGTACGGAGGGTTTATACTTC. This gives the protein CASSLVVSTEGLYF.

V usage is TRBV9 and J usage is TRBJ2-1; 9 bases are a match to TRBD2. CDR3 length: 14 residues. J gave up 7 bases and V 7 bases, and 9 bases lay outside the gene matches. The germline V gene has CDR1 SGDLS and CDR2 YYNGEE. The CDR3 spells CASSQTSGSNEQFF. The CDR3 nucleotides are TGTGCCAGCTCACAGACTAGCGGATCAAATGAGCAGTTCTTC.

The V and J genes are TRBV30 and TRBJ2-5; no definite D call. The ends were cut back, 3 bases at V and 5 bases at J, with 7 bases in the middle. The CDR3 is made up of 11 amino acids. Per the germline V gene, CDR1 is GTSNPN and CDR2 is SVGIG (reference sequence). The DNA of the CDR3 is TGTGCCTGGAGCGCCCGGGAGACCCAGTACTTC. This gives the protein CAWSARETQYF.

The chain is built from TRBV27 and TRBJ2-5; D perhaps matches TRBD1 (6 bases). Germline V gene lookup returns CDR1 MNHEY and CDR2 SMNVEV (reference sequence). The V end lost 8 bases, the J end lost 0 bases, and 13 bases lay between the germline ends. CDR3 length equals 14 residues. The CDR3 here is CASGRQANQETQYF. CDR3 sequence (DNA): TGTGCCAGCGGAAGACAGGCAAACCAAGAGACCCAGTACTTC.

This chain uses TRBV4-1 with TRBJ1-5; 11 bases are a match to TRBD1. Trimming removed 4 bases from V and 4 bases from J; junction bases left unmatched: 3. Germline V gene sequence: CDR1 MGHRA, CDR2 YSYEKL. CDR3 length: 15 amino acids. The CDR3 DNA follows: TGCGCCAGCAGCCCCGGGACAGGGGGGAATCAGCCCCAGCATTTT. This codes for CASSPGTGGNQPQHF.

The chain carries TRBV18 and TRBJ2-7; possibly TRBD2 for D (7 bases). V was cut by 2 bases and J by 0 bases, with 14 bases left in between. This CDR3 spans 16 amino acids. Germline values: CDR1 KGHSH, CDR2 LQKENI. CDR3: CASSPTGGRTSYEQYF. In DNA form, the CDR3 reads TGTGCCAGCTCACCAACGGGGGGCCGTACCTCCTACGAGCAGTACTTC. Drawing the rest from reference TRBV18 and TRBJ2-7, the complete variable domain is NAGVMQNPRHLVRRRGQEARLRCSPMKGHSHVYWYRQLPEEGLKFMVYLQKENIIDESGMPKERFSAEFPKEGPSILRIQQVVRGDSAAYFCASSPTGGRTSYEQYFGPGTRLTVT.

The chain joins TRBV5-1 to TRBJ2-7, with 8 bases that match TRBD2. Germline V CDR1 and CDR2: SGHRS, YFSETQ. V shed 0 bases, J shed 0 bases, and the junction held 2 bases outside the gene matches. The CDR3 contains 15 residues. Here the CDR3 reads CASSLGSGASYEQYF. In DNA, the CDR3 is TGCGCCAGCAGCTTGGGTAGCGGGGCCTCCTACGAGCAGTACTTC.

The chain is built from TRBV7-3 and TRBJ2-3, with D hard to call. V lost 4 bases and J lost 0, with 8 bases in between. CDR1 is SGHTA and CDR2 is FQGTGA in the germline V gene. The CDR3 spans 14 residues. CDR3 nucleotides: TGTGCCAGCAGCTCCTTCGGTAGCACAGATACGCAGTATTTT. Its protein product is CASSSFGSTDTQYF.

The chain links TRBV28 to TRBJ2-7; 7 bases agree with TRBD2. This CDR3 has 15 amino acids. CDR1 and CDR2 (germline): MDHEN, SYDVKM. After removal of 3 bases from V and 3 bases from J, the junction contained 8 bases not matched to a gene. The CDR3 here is CASSLISGYGYEQYF. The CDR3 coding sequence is TGTGCCAGCAGTTTGATTAGCGGGTATGGCTACGAGCAGTACTTC.

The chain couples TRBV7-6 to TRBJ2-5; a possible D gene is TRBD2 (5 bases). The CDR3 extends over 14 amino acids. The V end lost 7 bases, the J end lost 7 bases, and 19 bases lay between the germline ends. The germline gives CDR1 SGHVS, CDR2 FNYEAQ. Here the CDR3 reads CASTLIRTGGTQYF. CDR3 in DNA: TGTGCCAGCACCCTTATAAGGACCGGAGGGACCCAGTACTTC.